This TCR beta chain was sequenced for a study of blood T cell repertoires in COVID-19. About the study: Donors in the United States, Italy and Spain gave samples during acute or convalescent COVID-19. The analysed material was cDNA or gDNA that came from T cells, B-cell-depleted T cells, or PBMCs.

In the study's own analysis: Estimation of nucleated cell counts relied on the amplification of reference gene primers. Libraries were prepared by immunoSEQ multiplex PCR; TCRdb keeps only in-frame clonotypes and omits some of them. That table gives V, J and clone size, and the DNA gave D and trimming. Of about 100,000 clones in the sample, 69% were seen once. CDR1 and CDR2 (germline): SEHNR, FQNEAQ (reference sequence). V lost 1 base and J 12 bases, leaving 10 bases between the germline ends. This CDR3 contains 12 residues. The TCR originated in a man older than 75 with acute or convalescent COVID-19. The chain joins TRBV7-9 to TRBJ2-1, with no clear D. The sequencing sample was made of peripheral blood. The CDR3 is CASSLGQQVQFF. As DNA, the CDR3 is TGTGCCAGCAGCTTAGGGCAGCAGGTGCAGTTCTTC.